This TCR beta chain emerged from a study of OX40 agonist ivuxolimab in advanced cancers. Whole-study findings and limits: At 0.1-3.0 mg/kg, partial responders had clonal expansion among the lowest observed.

Prior autoimmune disease or systemic immunosuppression barred patients. On this clone: No antigen is known for it.

TCRdb's copy holds only in-frame clones and misses some; the assay was immunoSEQ multiplex PCR. The table includes 57,000 or so clones, 80% to 90% detected once. The input for sequencing was CD4+ or CD8+ T cells sorted from blood, taken in a trial of the OX40 agonist ivuxolimab. The receptor was derived from an adult with an advanced solid tumor such as melanoma, head and neck, liver or kidney cancer.

The CDR3 DNA sequence: TGTGCCAGCAGTGTAGCGGGAGGGGCCCGGGACGAGCAGTACTTC. It specifies CASSVAGGARDEQYF. V is TRBV28 and J is TRBJ2-7, with 11 bases lining up with TRBD2. Germline CDR1 reads MDHEN; CDR2 reads SYDVKM. Trimming took 5 bases from V and 5 from J; bases not matched to a gene: 8. The CDR3 extends over 15 amino acids.